The TCR beta chain described here comes from a study of sequential checkpoint blockade in melanoma. V dropped 11 bases and J dropped 0 bases, with 10 bases sitting between them. Germline values: CDR1 LNHDA, CDR2 SQIVND (reference sequence). CDR3 length: 13 amino acids. Treatment defined: randomized to nivolumab then ipilimumab (arm A) or the reverse (arm B). Profiled with immunoSEQ multiplex PCR; TCRdb holds only in-frame clones, not every one. The repertoire holds fewer than 6,500 clones, with roughly 28% as singletons. This clone was observed once. The sequence was collected from a human donor with melanoma. The chain is built from TRBV19 and TRBJ2-2; D is undetermined. This specimen was tumor tissue (inferred from file names), taken from a patient given nivolumab and ipilimumab in sequence. This CDR3 reads CAGADANTGELFF. The CDR3 DNA follows: TGTGCCGGTGCCGATGCGAACACCGGGGAGCTGTTTTTT.